This paragraph covers one T cell receptor beta chain sequence. No antigen is known for it. This sample stems from a study of T-cell memory formation after mild COVID-19. Per the germline V gene, CDR1 is SGHRS and CDR2 is YFSETQ. V gave up 2 bases and J gave up 7 bases, with 12 bases separating them. There are 13 residues in the CDR3. The study, taken as a whole, reports: Pre-infection memory contained some responding clones, which suggested that cross-reactive memory had joined.

MiXCR, run by TCRdb on the 5' RACE reads, gives a single entry per CDR3 protein. Of 400,000 or so distinct CDR3 sequences listed, approximately 21% are singletons. Sequencing used PBMCs or a T cell subset sorted from them (not recorded which). The rearrangement joins TRBV5-1 to TRBJ1-2; unclear D gene. This receptor was taken from an adult woman who had mild COVID-19 (a few samples of this study predate the infection). Cell type and time point are not known. CDR3 loop: CASSFPEGAGYTF. The CDR3 bases are TGCGCCAGCAGCTTCCCCGAAGGAGCTGGCTACACCTTC.